The 28 T cell receptor beta chains presented below share a single source sample, sequenced in a study of cytomegalovirus exposure and HLA in healthy donors. PCR employed 60 Vbeta and 13 Jbeta primers. Repertoires were generated with immunoSEQ multiplex PCR, while TCRdb's copy carries only in-frame clones and drops some. The table includes about 160,000 clones, about 81% detected once. The sequencing input was PBMCs. The receptor set was obtained from a woman aged 18-35 years in good health and CMV-seronegative.

The CDR3 loop reads CASSLFLQSNQPQHF. CDR3 bases: TGTGCCAGCAGTTTATTTTTACAGAGCAATCAGCCCCAGCATTTT. The gene calls are TRBV27 and TRBJ1-5; D is unresolved. V lost 1 base to trimming and J lost 1 base, with 8 bases between them. Germline CDR1 MNHEY, CDR2 SMNVEV (reference sequence). This CDR3 region has 15 residues.

The V call is TRBV5-1, the J call TRBJ2-7, with D possibly matching TRBD2 (5 bases). The CDR3 extends over 14 amino acids. Deletions cut 4 bases from V and 0 bases from J, with 11 bases between. Looked up from germline, CDR1 is SGHRS and CDR2 is YFSETQ. As DNA, the CDR3 is TGCGCCAGCAGCCGGGATTACAACTCCTACGAGCAGTACTTC. It translates to CASSRDYNSYEQYF.

This sequence joins TRBV5-4 and TRBJ2-7; maybe TRBD2 (7 bases). CDR1 is SGHNT and CDR2 is YYREEE in the germline V gene (reference sequence). The CDR3 is 17 amino acids. Trimming removed 0 bases from V and 4 bases from J, with 20 bases in between. The CDR3 reads CASSLVWGGAARYEQYF. CDR3 DNA: TGTGCCAGCAGCTTGGTCTGGGGGGGGGCAGCGAGGTACGAGCAGTACTTC.

V is TRBV5-1 and J is TRBJ2-7; 8 bases map to TRBD1. CDR1 SGHRS and CDR2 YFSETQ come from the germline V gene. CDR3 length equals 14 residues. J gave up 7 bases and V 0 bases, and 6 bases lay outside the gene matches. CDR3 sequence (DNA): TGCGCCAGCAGCTTGGACAGGGGGGATAGGGAGCAGTACTTC. Translation gives CASSLDRGDREQYF.

The V and J genes are TRBV7-9 and TRBJ2-1, with 9 nucleotides matching TRBD2. With 1 base clipped from V and 10 bases from J, the junction kept 14 bases outside the gene matches. Germline CDR1 reads SEHNR; CDR2 reads FQNEAQ (reference sequence). This CDR3 spans 17 amino acids. The CDR3 nucleotides are TGTGCCAGCAGCTTAGGATTCGGGCGGGGGGGCGAAGAGGAGCAGTTCTTC. It encodes CASSLGFGRGGEEEQFF.

The chain employs TRBV15 and TRBJ1-5, with D perhaps matching TRBD1 (5 bases). There are 16 residues in the CDR3. In germline, CDR1 is LNHNV, CDR2 YYDKDF (reference sequence). V gave up 0 bases and J gave up 2 bases, with 11 bases separating them. The CDR3 DNA reads as TGTGCCACCAGCAGAGATTATCCAGGGCGCAATCAGCCCCAGCATTTT. Encoded protein: CATSRDYPGRNQPQHF.

This CDR3 reads CASSLAPGGAGNTEAFF. In nucleotides, the CDR3 is TGCGCCAGCAGCTTGGCTCCGGGGGGCGCGGGGAACACTGAAGCTTTCTTT. This chain joins TRBV5-1 and TRBJ1-1; D possibly corresponds to TRBD1 (6 bases). The CDR3 spans 17 residues. The V and J ends lost 0 bases and 1 base respectively, with 16 bases between them. Germline V gene lookup returns CDR1 SGHRS and CDR2 YFSETQ.

V is TRBV6-6 and J is TRBJ2-3; 7 bases are a match to TRBD2. The CDR3 runs 16 residues. CDR1 and CDR2 from the germline V gene are MNHNY and SVGAGI (reference sequence). Trimming cost V 2 bases and J 1 base; bases outside gene matches: 6. CDR3 sequence reads: CASSYGWGRGTDTQYF. CDR3 DNA: TGTGCCAGCAGTTACGGGTGGGGGAGGGGCACAGATACGCAGTATTTT.

This clone turned up a few times. CDR3 sequence: CASSFGGILGEQYF. DNA of the CDR3: TGCGCCAGCAGCTTTGGCGGAATCTTAGGCGAGCAGTACTTC. The rearrangement joins TRBV5-1 to TRBJ2-7; D is ambiguous. V gave up 2 bases and J gave up 6 bases, with 15 bases separating them. The CDR3 sequence is 14 residues long. CDR1 is SGHRS and CDR2 is YFSETQ in the germline V gene.

CDR3 region: CASESYHTEAFF. The CDR3 bases are TGTGCCAGCGAGTCATACCACACTGAAGCTTTCTTT. The rearrangement joins TRBV2 to TRBJ1-1; D ambiguous. This CDR3 contains 12 residues. The ends were cut back, 8 bases at V and 3 bases at J, with 10 bases in the middle. Germline loops: CDR1 SNHLY, CDR2 FYNNEI.

V is TRBV18 and J is TRBJ1-1; 7 bases are shared with TRBD1. V was clipped by 3 bases and J by 2 bases; unmatched bases: 3. Per the germline V gene, CDR1 is KGHSH and CDR2 is LQKENI. The CDR3 contains 14 residues. DNA of the CDR3: TGTGCCAGCTCACCGGGACAGTACAACACTGAAGCTTTCTTT. Translation: CASSPGQYNTEAFF.

The chain combines TRBV28 with TRBJ2-5; 14 nucleotides align to TRBD2. The CDR3 loop spans 17 amino acids. V shed 6 bases and J 0 bases; nucleotides not matched to a gene: 6. From germline, CDR1 is MDHEN and CDR2 SYDVKM. CDR3 residues: CASSGLAGGQDQETQYF. CDR3 DNA sequence: TGTGCCAGCAGCGGACTAGCGGGAGGCCAGGACCAAGAGACCCAGTACTTC.

This clone showed up just a few times. The CDR3 sequence: CASSQDALVSRDASGYTF. CDR3 DNA: TGCGCCAGCAGCCAAGATGCGCTCGTAAGCAGGGATGCGAGTGGCTACACCTTC. This chain joins TRBV4-1 and TRBJ1-2; TRBD1 might be the D (5 bases). Germline loops: CDR1 MGHRA, CDR2 YSYEKL. The CDR3 is 18 amino acids. V shed 0 bases and J shed 7 bases, with 24 bases lying between them.

The gene calls are TRBV25-1 and TRBJ1-1; TRBD1 aligns across 7 bases. V dropped 6 bases and J dropped 4; count of bases not matched to a gene: 14. The CDR3 sequence is 16 residues long. Germline assignment: CDR1 MGHDK and CDR2 SYGVNS. CDR3 protein: CASSVLQGGRGTEAFF. Here the CDR3 DNA reads TGTGCCAGCAGCGTGCTTCAAGGGGGCAGAGGCACTGAAGCTTTCTTT.

The genes are TRBV6-6 and TRBJ1-5, with 7 bases matching TRBD1. The CDR3 covers 16 residues. The V segment lost 11 bases and the J segment 9 bases; nucleotides outside the gene matches: 22. Germline CDR1 and CDR2: MNHNY and SVGAGI (reference sequence). The CDR3 DNA follows: TGTGCCGGCTCGGAGGGGCGGGACTCAGGGGGAGGGCCCCAGCATTTT. Translating it yields CAGSEGRDSGGGPQHF.

V is TRBV5-1 and J is TRBJ2-7; 12 nucleotides align to TRBD1. CDR1 and CDR2 (germline): SGHRS, YFSETQ. The CDR3 is 14 residues long. After removal of 3 bases from V and 5 bases from J, the junction contained 3 bases not matched to a gene. The CDR3 DNA follows: TGCGCCAGCAGCTGGGGACAGGGGGCAGACGAGCAGTACTTC. Encoded protein: CASSWGQGADEQYF.

This clone came up many times. The chain employs TRBV6-1 and TRBJ1-5, with TRBD1 matching 7 bases. The J segment lost 2 bases and the V segment lost 4 bases, leaving 2 bases of the junction unmatched. Germline CDR1 reads MNHNS; CDR2 reads SASEGT. The CDR3 extends over 14 amino acids. The CDR3 bases are TGTGCCAGCAGTGGTGACAGGGGCAATCAGCCCCAGCATTTT. Translation gives CASSGDRGNQPQHF.

The chain links TRBV6-5 to TRBJ1-4, with 8 bases that match TRBD1. V gave up 7 bases and J gave up 8 bases; unmatched junction bases: 9. This CDR3 has 14 residues. The germline V gene has CDR1 MNHEY and CDR2 SVGAGI. CDR3 sequence (DNA): TGTGCCAGCACTTCGGACAGGGAAGGGGAAAAACTGTTTTTT. Its protein product is CASTSDREGEKLFF.

This clone was picked up one time. The chain recombines TRBV7-8 with TRBJ1-5; 9 bases map to TRBD1. The length of the CDR3 is 15 residues. In germline, CDR1 is SGHVS, CDR2 FQNEAQ. Trimming cost V 5 bases and J 9 bases; bases outside gene matches: 11. The DNA of the CDR3 is TGTGCCAGCAGCGGGACAGGGAGGCTAGAGGGGCCCCAGCATTTT. Translating it yields CASSGTGRLEGPQHF.

The genes are TRBV29-1 and TRBJ1-1; D gene uncertain. In germline, CDR1 is SQVTM, CDR2 ANQGSEA. V lost 4 bases, J lost 6 bases, and 15 bases lay in between. This CDR3 has 13 amino acids. The CDR3 protein is CSVGRTGSSEAFF. The CDR3 DNA reads as TGCAGCGTTGGACGGACCGGGAGCTCTGAAGCTTTCTTT.

The chain joins TRBV5-4 to TRBJ2-7, with 12 positions matching TRBD2. Trimming at V came to 0 bases and at J to 1 base, leaving 2 bases not matched to a gene. CDR3 length: 16 amino acids. Germline CDR1 SGHNT, CDR2 YYREEE (reference sequence). In DNA form, the CDR3 reads TGTGCCAGCAGCTTGGGGGGACTAGCGGGTTCCTACGAGCAGTACTTC. Protein sequence: CASSLGGLAGSYEQYF.

This clone occurred a few times. The genes are TRBV18 and TRBJ2-7; no clear D gene. The germline CDR1 and CDR2 sequences are KGHSH and LQKENI. This CDR3 has 14 amino acids. Trimming left V 2 bases short and J 2 bases short, with 10 bases between. As DNA, the CDR3 is TGTGCCAGCTCACCATCTTCAGAAGCCTACGAGCAGTACTTC. It codes for CASSPSSEAYEQYF.

This clone has only one observation. This rearrangement joins TRBV30 to TRBJ1-2; 8 bases map to TRBD1. CDR3 size: 16 residues. V was pared by 2 bases and J by 3 bases, with 11 bases of the junction left unmatched. CDR1 and CDR2 (germline): GTSNPN, SVGIG (reference sequence). The CDR3 coding sequence is TGTGCCTGGAGTTTCTGGGGACAGGTGAAGGACTATGGCTACACCTTC. Protein product: CAWSFWGQVKDYGYTF.

J is TRBJ1-4 and V is TRBV4-1, with a tentative D call TRBD1 (5 bases). V lost 0 bases and J lost 4, with 24 bases in between. The CDR3 has 20 amino acids. Looked up from germline, CDR1 is MGHRA and CDR2 is YSYEKL. The chain's CDR3 is CASSQDLVPGTSLGNEKLFF. The CDR3 nucleotides read TGCGCCAGCAGCCAAGATTTAGTTCCTGGGACTTCCCTAGGTAATGAAAAACTGTTTTTT.

The rearrangement joins TRBV4-1 to TRBJ2-7; D gene ambiguous. V was shortened by 0 bases and J by 6 bases, with 21 bases between the two germline ends. The CDR3 runs 17 residues. CDR1 and CDR2 from the germline V gene are MGHRA and YSYEKL. CDR3 amino acids: CASSQEAPRPSQTEQYF. The CDR3 DNA follows: TGCGCCAGCAGCCAAGAAGCACCAAGACCCTCACAGACCGAGCAGTACTTC.

Written as DNA, the CDR3 is TGTGCCAGCAGCTCCGTCGGGACAGGGGGCAATGAGCAGTTCTTC. It codes for CASSSVGTGGNEQFF. The chain has TRBV28 and TRBJ2-1, with 11 bases aligning to TRBD1. Per germline, CDR1 MDHEN and CDR2 SYDVKM. V gave up 6 bases and J gave up 6 bases; unmatched junction bases: 7. The CDR3 totals 15 residues.

On this clone itself: This CDR3 is also generated by other DNA sequences in the sample. The chain is built from TRBV28 and TRBJ2-5; 10 nucleotides match TRBD1. Germline CDR1 is MDHEN and CDR2 is SYDVKM. V was clipped by 4 bases and J by 5 bases; unmatched bases: 4. This CDR3 is 14 amino acids long. CDR3: CASSSPGQGETQYF. As DNA, the CDR3 is TGTGCCAGCAGTTCCCCGGGACAGGGGGAGACCCAGTACTTC.

This clone was seen only once. The chain links TRBV5-4 to TRBJ1-2, with D possibly being TRBD1 (6 bases). This CDR3 spans 15 amino acids. Looked up from germline, CDR1 is SGHNT and CDR2 is YYREEE (reference sequence). V lost 0 bases and J 7 bases, leaving 16 bases between the germline ends. This CDR3 reads CASSLGTAPVFGYTF. Written as DNA, the CDR3 is TGTGCCAGCAGCTTGGGGACAGCTCCGGTGTTTGGCTACACCTTC.